The TCR beta chain described here comes from a study of response to subunit inactivated influenza vaccine. TCRdb analysed the RT-PCR reads with MiXCR anew, one entry per CDR3 protein. The sample includes around 650,000 distinct CDR3 sequences, 15% to 19% seen only once; the top ten take approximately 10%. The receptor was derived from a man aged 45 to 65 who received an inactivated influenza vaccine. The sequences come from PBMCs from blood, collected approximately 13 days after vaccination.

The CDR3, as DNA: TGTGCCACCAGCAGAGATCTCACTCAGGGGGAAAAACTGTTTTTT. Residues: CATSRDLTQGEKLFF. The chain carries TRBV15 and TRBJ1-4, with a possible D match to TRBD1 (6 bases). V shed 0 bases and J shed 8 bases, with 13 bases lying between them. This CDR3 comprises 15 residues. The germline V gene encodes CDR1 LNHNV and CDR2 YYDKDF (reference sequence).